Below, 14 T cell receptor beta chains from the same sample are listed, as sequenced in a study of blood T cell repertoires in COVID-19 (TCRdb year 2020). Receptor amplification or capture employed the immunoSEQ multiplex PCR assay. TCRdb took over this immuneACCESS table, retaining in-frame rearrangements with V and J assigned. Such tables are incomplete; in checked studies, under half of the missing clones stem from an unresolved V gene, and the remainder is unexplained. The sample records approximately 210,000 clones, roughly 89% of which are singletons. 2.2% of the sample goes to the ten largest clones. Sequenced material: peripheral blood. The origin of the receptors is a young man who had recovered from COVID-19.

The chain couples TRBV6-2 or TRBV6-3 to TRBJ1-5, with a possible D match to TRBD1 (5 bases). The germline CDR1 and CDR2 sequences are MNHEY and SVGEGT. This CDR3 contains 14 residues. Trimming left V 5 bases short and J 5 bases short, with 13 bases between. The CDR3, as DNA: TGTGCCAGCAGTAAGGACATACCGCATCAGCCCCAGCATTTT. Protein: CASSKDIPHQPQHF.

The chain links TRBV18 to TRBJ2-5, with 11 bases aligning to TRBD1. The ends lost 3 bases at V and 5 bases at J; junction bases unmatched: 5. Germline CDR1 reads KGHSH; CDR2 reads LQKENI. The CDR3 has 15 amino acids. The CDR3, as DNA: TGTGCCAGCTCACCCGGACAGGGGGCAATGGAGACCCAGTACTTC. Encoded protein: CASSPGQGAMETQYF.

The rearrangement uses TRBV29-1 and TRBJ2-7; 7 bases are shared with TRBD1. This CDR3 has 13 residues. Germline V CDR1 and CDR2: SQVTM, ANQGSEA. Losses at the gene ends were 6 bases for V and 4 bases for J; bases not matched to a gene: 9. CDR3: CSVLRDRRYEQYF. The CDR3 DNA follows: TGCAGCGTCCTACGGGACAGACGTTACGAGCAGTACTTC.

The rearrangement uses TRBV6-6 and TRBJ1-2; 8 bases are a match to TRBD1. From germline, CDR1 is MNHNY and CDR2 SVGAGI (reference sequence). The CDR3 is 17 amino acids. Trimming at V came to 5 bases and at J to 8 bases, leaving 19 bases not matched to a gene. The CDR3 reads CASSPSTGQGVREGYTF. Here the CDR3 DNA reads TGTGCCAGCAGTCCCTCGACTGGACAGGGAGTGCGGGAAGGCTACACCTTC.

V is TRBV25-1 and J is TRBJ1-6; tentatively, D is TRBD1 (5 bases). Trimming pared 5 bases from V and 9 bases from J, leaving 11 bases between. Germline CDR1 and CDR2: MGHDK and SYGVNS. This CDR3 region has 13 residues. CDR3 in amino acids: CASSNRQISPLHF. The CDR3 coding sequence is TGTGCCAGCAGTAACCGACAGATTTCACCCCTCCACTTT.

This clone was seen only once. The chain combines TRBV4-1 with TRBJ2-2, with 11 bases identical to TRBD2. Germline trimming cut 0 bases from V and 4 bases from J; bases unmatched to any gene: 7. Per the germline V gene, CDR1 is MGHRA and CDR2 is YSYEKL. This CDR3 spans 18 amino acids. The CDR3 nucleotides read TGCGCCAGCAGCCAAGAAGGTCTTCTAGCGGGGGGCACCGGGGAGCTGTTTTTT. Translating gives CASSQEGLLAGGTGELFF.

V and J are TRBV10-1 and TRBJ1-5, with D perhaps matching TRBD1 (5 bases). Germline-derived CDR1 and CDR2 are WNHNN and SYGVQD (reference sequence). The germline V and J ends were trimmed by 10 bases and 1 base, with 11 bases remaining between them. The CDR3 is 13 amino acids. This CDR3 is CATQGGSNQPQHF. CDR3 nucleotides: TGCGCCACCCAGGGAGGAAGCAATCAGCCCCAGCATTTT.

The J gene is TRBJ1-2, the V gene TRBV10-1; unclear D gene. This CDR3 spans 14 amino acids. V gave up 0 bases and J gave up 6 bases, with 11 bases separating them. Germline V gene data show CDR1 as WNHNN and CDR2 as SYGVQD (reference sequence). CDR3 sequence reads: CASSESAGFDGYTF. CDR3 in DNA: TGCGCCAGCAGTGAGTCGGCAGGTTTTGATGGCTACACCTTC.

V is TRBV5-1 and J is TRBJ1-3, with TRBD1 identical over 8 bases. Unmatched junction bases numbered 2, after V lost 2 bases and J lost 7 bases. CDR3 length: 13 amino acids. CDR1 is SGHRS, CDR2 YFSETQ, per germline. The CDR3 loop reads CASSFTGGNTIYF. The DNA of the CDR3 is TGCGCCAGCAGCTTCACAGGGGGGAACACCATATATTTT.

The chain employs TRBV13 and TRBJ2-1; D is ambiguous. The CDR3 contains 14 residues. CDR1 and CDR2 from the germline V gene are PRHDT and FYEKMQ (reference sequence). V lost 0 bases and J lost 3, with 6 bases in between. The CDR3 sequence is CASSLGLNYNEQFF. The CDR3 DNA follows: TGTGCCAGCAGCTTAGGACTAAACTACAATGAGCAGTTCTTC.

This sequence joins TRBV5-1 and TRBJ2-5, with a weak D call TRBD2 (6 bases). Trimming stripped 2 bases from V and 4 bases from J, with 9 bases between. Looked up from germline, CDR1 is SGHRS and CDR2 is YFSETQ. The CDR3 sequence is 13 residues long. CDR3 sequence (DNA): TGCGCCAGCAGCTTCGGGACTCCAGAGACCCAGTACTTC. Its protein is CASSFGTPETQYF.

CDR3 sequence reads: CASSEDRGGNEQFF. The CDR3, as DNA: TGTGCCAGCAGCGAGGACAGGGGAGGCAATGAGCAGTTCTTC. The rearrangement links TRBV11-3 to TRBJ2-1; TRBD1 matches 9 bases. This CDR3 spans 14 amino acids. V gave up 5 bases and J gave up 6 bases; unmatched junction bases: 5. Germline V gene sequence: CDR1 SGHNT, CDR2 YENEEA.

This chain links TRBV18 with TRBJ1-3; D possibly corresponds to TRBD1 (5 bases). The germline gives CDR1 KGHSH, CDR2 LQKENI. This CDR3 is built from 15 residues. The V end was cut by 4 bases, the J end by 0 bases, with 10 bases between. The CDR3 protein is CASSLQETSGNTIYF. CDR3 coding DNA: TGTGCCAGCTCACTACAGGAAACCTCTGGAAACACCATATATTTT.

Only one count was recorded for this clone. The rearrangement uses TRBV14 and TRBJ1-2, with D unclear. CDR1 is SGHDN and CDR2 is FVKESK in the germline V gene. The CDR3 loop spans 12 amino acids. Trimming stripped 1 base from V and 8 bases from J, with 8 bases between. The DNA for the CDR3 is TGTGCCAGCAGCCAAGGACTCAGAGGCTACACCTTC. It codes for CASSQGLRGYTF.